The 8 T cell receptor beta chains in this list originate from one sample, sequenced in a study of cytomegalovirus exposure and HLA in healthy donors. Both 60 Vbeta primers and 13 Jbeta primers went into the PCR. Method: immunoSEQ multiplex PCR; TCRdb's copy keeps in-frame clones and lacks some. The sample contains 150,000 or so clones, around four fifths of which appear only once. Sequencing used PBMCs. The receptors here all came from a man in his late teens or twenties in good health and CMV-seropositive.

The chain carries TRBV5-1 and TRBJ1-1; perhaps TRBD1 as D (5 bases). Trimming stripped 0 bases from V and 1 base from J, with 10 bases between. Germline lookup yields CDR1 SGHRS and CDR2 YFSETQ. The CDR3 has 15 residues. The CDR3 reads CASSLALTANTEAFF. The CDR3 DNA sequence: TGCGCCAGCAGCTTGGCCCTGACAGCGAACACTGAAGCTTTCTTT.

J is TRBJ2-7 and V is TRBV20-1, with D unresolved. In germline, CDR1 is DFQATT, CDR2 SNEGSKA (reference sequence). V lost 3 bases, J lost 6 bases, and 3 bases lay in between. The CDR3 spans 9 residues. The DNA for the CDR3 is TGCAGTGCTAGTCGCGAGCAGTACTTC. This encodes CSASREQYF.

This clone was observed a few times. CDR3 residues: CASSSGPSYEQYF. In DNA, the CDR3 is TGTGCCAGCAGCTCAGGGCCCTCCTACGAGCAGTACTTC. The chain couples TRBV7-8 to TRBJ2-7, with a weak D call TRBD1 (5 bases). The CDR3 runs to 13 residues. Germline loops: CDR1 SGHVS, CDR2 FQNEAQ. The germline V and J ends were trimmed by 4 bases and 0 bases, with 7 bases remaining between them.

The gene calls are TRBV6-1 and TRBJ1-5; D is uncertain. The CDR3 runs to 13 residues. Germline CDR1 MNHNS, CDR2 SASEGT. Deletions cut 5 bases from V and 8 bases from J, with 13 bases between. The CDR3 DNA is TGTGCCAGCAGTCATACGAAGAGAAAGCCCCAGCATTTT. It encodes CASSHTKRKPQHF.

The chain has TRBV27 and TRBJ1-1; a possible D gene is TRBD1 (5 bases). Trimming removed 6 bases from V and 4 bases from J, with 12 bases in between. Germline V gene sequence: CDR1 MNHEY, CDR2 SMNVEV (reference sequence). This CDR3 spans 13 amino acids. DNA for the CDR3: TGTGCCAGCAGGTCTACAGGCCTCACTGAAGCTTTCTTT. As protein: CASRSTGLTEAFF.

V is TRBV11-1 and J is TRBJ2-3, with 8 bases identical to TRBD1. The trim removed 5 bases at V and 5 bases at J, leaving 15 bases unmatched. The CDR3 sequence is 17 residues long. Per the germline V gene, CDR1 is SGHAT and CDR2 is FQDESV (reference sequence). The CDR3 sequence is CASSPNWTGRSVDTQYF. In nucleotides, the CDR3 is TGTGCCAGCAGCCCGAATTGGACAGGGAGAAGTGTAGATACGCAGTATTTT. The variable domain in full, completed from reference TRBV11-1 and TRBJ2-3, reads EAEVAQSPRYKITEKSQAVAFWCDPISGHATLYWYRQILGQGPELLVQFQDESVVDDSQLPKDRFSAERLKGVDSTLKIQPAELGDSAMYLCASSPNWTGRSVDTQYFGPGTRLTVL.

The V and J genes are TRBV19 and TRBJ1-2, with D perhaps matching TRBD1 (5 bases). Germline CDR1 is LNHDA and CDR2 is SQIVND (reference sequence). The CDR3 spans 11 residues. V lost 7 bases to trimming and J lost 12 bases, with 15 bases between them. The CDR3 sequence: CASNDPGIDTF. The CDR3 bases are TGTGCCAGTAATGACCCAGGGATCGACACCTTC.

CDR3 in DNA: TGTGCCAGCAGCCGGGGAACGGGTTTGGGCAAAAACATTCAGTACTTC. This sequence encodes CASSRGTGLGKNIQYF. This chain joins TRBV5-4 and TRBJ2-4; D possibly corresponds to TRBD2 (5 bases). The CDR3 has 16 residues. Trimming pared 4 bases from V and 3 bases from J, leaving 17 bases between. Looked up from germline, CDR1 is SGHNT and CDR2 is YYREEE (reference sequence).